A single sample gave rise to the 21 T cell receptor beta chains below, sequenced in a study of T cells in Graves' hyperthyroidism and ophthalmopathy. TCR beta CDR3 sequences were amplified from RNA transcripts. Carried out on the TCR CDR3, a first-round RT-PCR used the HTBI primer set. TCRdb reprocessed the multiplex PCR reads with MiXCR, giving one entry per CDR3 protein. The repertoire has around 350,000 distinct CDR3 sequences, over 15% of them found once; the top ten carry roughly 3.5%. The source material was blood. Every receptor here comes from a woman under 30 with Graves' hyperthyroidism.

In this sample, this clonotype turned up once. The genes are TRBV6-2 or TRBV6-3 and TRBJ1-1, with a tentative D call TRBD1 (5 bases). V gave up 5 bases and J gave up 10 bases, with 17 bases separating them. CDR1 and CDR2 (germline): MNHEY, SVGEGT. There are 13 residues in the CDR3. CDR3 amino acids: CASSDPEGRGAFF. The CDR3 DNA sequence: TGTGCCAGCAGTGATCCGGAGGGACGAGGAGCTTTCTTT.

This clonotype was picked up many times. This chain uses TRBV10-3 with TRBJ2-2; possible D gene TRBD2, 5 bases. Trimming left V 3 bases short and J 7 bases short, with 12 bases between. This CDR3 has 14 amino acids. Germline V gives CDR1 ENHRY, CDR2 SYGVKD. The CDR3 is CAISDGLRGGELFF. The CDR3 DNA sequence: TGTGCCATCAGTGACGGGCTTCGGGGCGGGGAGCTGTTTTTT.

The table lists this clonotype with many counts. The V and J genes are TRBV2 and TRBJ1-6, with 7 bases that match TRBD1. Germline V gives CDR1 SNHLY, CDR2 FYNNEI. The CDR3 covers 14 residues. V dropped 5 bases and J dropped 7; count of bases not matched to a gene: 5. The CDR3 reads CASSPAGGNSPLHF. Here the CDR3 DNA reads TGTGCCAGCAGTCCGGCAGGGGGAAATTCACCCCTCCACTTT.

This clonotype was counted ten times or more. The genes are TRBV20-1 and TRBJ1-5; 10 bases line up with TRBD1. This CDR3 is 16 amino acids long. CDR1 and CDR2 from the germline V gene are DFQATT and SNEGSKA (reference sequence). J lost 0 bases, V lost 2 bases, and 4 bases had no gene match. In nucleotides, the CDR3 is TGCAGTGCTAGAAGGGACAGGGGATATAGCAATCAGCCCCAGCATTTT. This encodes CSARRDRGYSNQPQHF.

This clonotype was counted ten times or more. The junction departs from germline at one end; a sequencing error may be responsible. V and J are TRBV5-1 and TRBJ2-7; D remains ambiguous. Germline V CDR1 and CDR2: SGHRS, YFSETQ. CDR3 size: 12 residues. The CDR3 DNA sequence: TGTGCCAGCAGCTTAGTTAGGGACGAGCAGTACTTC. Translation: CASSLVRDEQYF.

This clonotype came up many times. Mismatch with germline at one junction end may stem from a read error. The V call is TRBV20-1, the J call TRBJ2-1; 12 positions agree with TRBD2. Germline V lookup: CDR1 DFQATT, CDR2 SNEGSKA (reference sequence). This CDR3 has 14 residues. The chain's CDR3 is CSARGLAGSIEQFF. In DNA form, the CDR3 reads TGCAGTGCGAGAGGACTAGCGGGGTCCATTGAGCAGTTCTTC.

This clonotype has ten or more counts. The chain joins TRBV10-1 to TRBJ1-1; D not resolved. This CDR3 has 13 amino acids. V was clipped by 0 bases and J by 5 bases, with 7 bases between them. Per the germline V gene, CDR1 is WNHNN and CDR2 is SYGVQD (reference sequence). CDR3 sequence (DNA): TGCGCCAGCAGTGAGTCGAAAGGGACTGAAGCTTTCTTT. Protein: CASSESKGTEAFF.

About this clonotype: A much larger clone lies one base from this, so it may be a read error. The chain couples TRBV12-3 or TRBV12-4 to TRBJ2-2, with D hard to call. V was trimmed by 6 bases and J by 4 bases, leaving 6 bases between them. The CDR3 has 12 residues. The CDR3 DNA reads TGTGCCAGCAGGGAAGTCACCGGGGAGCTGTTTTTT. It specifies CASREVTGELFF.

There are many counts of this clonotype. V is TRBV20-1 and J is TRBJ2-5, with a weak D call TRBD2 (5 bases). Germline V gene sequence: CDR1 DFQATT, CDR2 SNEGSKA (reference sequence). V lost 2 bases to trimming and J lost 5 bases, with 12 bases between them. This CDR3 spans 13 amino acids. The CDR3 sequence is CSARRESGETQYF. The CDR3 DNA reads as TGCAGTGCTAGAAGGGAGTCCGGGGAGACCCAGTACTTC.

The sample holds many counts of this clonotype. CDR3 loop: CATSFRAYEQYF. The CDR3 nucleotides are TGTGCCACATCCTTCCGGGCCTACGAGCAGTACTTC. The chain combines TRBV2 with TRBJ2-7; the D is unclear. The CDR3 consists of 12 residues. Per the germline V gene, CDR1 is SNHLY and CDR2 is FYNNEI. Trimming cost V 10 bases and J 2 bases, with 12 bases left between them.

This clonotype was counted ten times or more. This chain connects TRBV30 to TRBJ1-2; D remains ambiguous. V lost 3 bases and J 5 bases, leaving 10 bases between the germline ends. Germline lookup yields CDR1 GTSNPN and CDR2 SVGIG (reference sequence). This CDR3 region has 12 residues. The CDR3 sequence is CAWRVDGYGYTF. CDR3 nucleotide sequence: TGTGCCTGGAGGGTGGACGGATATGGCTACACCTTC.

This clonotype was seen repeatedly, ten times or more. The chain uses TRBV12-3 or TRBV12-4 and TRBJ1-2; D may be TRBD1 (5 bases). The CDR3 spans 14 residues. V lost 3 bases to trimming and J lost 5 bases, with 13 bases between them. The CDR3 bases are TGTGCCAGCAGTTTTATCCGACAGCCGTATGGCTACACCTTC. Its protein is CASSFIRQPYGYTF.

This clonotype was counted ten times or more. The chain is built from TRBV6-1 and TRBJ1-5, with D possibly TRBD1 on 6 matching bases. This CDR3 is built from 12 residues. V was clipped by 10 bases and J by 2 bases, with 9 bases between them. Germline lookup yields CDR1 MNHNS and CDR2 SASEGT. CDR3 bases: TGTGCCACCAGACAGGGCAATCAGCCCCAGCATTTT. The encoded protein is CATRQGNQPQHF.

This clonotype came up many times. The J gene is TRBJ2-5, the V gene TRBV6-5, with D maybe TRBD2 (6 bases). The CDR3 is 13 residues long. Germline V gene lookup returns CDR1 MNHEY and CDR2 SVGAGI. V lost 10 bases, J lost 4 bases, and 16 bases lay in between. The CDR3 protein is CATLMGGPETQYF. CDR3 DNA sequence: TGTGCCACCCTAATGGGGGGTCCAGAGACCCAGTACTTC.

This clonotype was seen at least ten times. The CDR3 DNA sequence: TGTGCCTGGCCTACGGGGAGGGAGGGCACCGGGGAGCTGTTTTTT. As protein: CAWPTGREGTGELFF. V usage is TRBV30 and J usage is TRBJ2-2, with 7 bases identical to TRBD2. This CDR3 comprises 15 residues. The germline CDR1 and CDR2 sequences are GTSNPN and SVGIG (reference sequence). V shed 5 bases and J 4 bases; nucleotides not matched to a gene: 10.

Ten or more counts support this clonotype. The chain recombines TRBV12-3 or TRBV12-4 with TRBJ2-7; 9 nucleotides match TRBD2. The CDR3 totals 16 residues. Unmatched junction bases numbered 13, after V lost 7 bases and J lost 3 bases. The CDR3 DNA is TGTGCCAGCACCACATCCGGGACTAGCAGAATCTACGAGCAGTACTTC. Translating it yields CASTTSGTSRIYEQYF.

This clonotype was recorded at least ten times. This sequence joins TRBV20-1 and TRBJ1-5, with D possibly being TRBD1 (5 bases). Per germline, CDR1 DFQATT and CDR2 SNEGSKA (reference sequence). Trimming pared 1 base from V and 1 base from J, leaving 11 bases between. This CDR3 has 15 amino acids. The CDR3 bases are TGCAGTGCTAGAGCTCCAGGGACGAGCAATCAGCCCCAGCATTTT. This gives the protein CSARAPGTSNQPQHF.

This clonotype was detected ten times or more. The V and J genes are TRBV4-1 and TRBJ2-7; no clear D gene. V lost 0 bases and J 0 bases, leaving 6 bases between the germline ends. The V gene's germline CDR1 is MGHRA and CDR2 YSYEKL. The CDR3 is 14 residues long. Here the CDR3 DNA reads TGCGCCAGCAGCCAAGAGAGGTTCTCCTACGAGCAGTACTTC. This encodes CASSQERFSYEQYF.

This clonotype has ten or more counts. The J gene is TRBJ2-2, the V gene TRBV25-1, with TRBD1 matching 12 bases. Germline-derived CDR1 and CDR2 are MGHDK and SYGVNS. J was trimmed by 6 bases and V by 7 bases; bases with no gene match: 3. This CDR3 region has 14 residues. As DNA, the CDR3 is TGTGCCAGCAAGGGACAGGGGGCGTCCGGGGAGCTGTTTTTT. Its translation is CASKGQGASGELFF.

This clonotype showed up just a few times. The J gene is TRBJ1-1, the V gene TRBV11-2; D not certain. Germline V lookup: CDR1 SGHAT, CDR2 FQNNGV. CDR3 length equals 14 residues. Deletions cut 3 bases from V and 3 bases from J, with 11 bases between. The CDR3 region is CASSFPGIYTEAFF. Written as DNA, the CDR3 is TGTGCCAGCAGCTTTCCGGGTATTTACACTGAAGCTTTCTTT.

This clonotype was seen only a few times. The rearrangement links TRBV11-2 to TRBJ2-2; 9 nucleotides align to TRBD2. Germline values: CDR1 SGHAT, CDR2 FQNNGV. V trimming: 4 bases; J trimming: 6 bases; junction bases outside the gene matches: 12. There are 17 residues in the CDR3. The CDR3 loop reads CASSSPRKTSGSGELFF. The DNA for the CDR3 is TGTGCCAGCAGCTCCCCACGGAAGACTAGCGGCTCCGGGGAGCTGTTTTTT.